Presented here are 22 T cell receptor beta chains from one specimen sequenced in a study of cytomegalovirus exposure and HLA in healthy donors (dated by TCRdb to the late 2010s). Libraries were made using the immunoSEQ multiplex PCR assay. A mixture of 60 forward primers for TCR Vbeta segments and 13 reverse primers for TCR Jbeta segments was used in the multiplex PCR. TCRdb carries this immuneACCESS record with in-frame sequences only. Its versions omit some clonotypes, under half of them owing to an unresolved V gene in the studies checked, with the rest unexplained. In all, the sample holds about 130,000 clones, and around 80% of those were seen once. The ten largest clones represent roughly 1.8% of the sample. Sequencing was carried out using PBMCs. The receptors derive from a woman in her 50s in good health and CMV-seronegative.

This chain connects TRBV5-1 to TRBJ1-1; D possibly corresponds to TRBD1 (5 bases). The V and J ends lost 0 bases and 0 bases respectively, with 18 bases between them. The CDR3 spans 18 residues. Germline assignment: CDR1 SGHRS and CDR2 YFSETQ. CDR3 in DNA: TGCGCCAGCAGCTTGGCCTTATCCTCCGGGGGGGTGAACACTGAAGCTTTCTTT. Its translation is CASSLALSSGGVNTEAFF.

As DNA, the CDR3 is TGTGCCAGCAGACCCACCCTTGGACTAGCCGGGGAGCTGTTTTTT. It specifies CASRPTLGLAGELFF. The V gene is TRBV2, the J gene TRBJ2-2, with 7 nucleotides matching TRBD2. The V and J ends lost 6 bases and 6 bases, in that order; junction bases with no gene match: 10. The CDR3 runs to 15 residues. CDR1 SNHLY and CDR2 FYNNEI come from the germline V gene.

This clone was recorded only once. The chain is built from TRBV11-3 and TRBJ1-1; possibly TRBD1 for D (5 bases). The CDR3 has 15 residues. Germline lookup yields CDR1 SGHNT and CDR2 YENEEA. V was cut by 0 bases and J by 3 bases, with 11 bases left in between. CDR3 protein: CASSLDSGWDTEAFF. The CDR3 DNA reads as TGTGCCAGCAGCTTAGATTCAGGGTGGGACACTGAAGCTTTCTTT.

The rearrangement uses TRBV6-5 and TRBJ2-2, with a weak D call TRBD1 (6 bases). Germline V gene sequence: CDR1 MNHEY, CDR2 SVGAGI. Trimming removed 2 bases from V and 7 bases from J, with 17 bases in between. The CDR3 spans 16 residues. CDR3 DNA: TGTGCCAGCAGTTACGTCACACACCGGGACAACGGGGAGCTGTTTTTT. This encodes CASSYVTHRDNGELFF.

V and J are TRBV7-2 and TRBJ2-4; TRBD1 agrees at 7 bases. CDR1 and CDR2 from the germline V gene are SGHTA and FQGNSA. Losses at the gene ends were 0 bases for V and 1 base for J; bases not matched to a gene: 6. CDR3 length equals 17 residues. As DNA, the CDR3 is TGTGCCAGCAGCTTAGCCGCAGGGGGTGAGGCCAAAAACATTCAGTACTTC. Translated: CASSLAAGGEAKNIQYF. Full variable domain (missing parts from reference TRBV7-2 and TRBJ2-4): GAGVSQSPSNKVTEKGKDVELRCDPISGHTALYWYRQSLGQGLEFLIYFQGNSAPDKSGLPSDRFSAERTGGSVSTLTIQRTQQEDSAVYLCASSLAAGGEAKNIQYFGAGTRLSVL.

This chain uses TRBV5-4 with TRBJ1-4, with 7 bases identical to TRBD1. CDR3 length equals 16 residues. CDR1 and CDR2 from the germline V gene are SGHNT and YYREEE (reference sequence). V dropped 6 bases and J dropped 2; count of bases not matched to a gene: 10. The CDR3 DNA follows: TGTGCCAGCACTATTGGTGGAGGGGGCACTAATGAAAAACTGTTTTTT. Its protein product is CASTIGGGGTNEKLFF.

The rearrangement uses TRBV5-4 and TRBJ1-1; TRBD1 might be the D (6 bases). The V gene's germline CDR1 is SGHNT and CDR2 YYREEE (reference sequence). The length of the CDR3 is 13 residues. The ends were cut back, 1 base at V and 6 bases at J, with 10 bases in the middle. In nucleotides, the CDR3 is TGTGCCAGCAGCTTGCAAGGGGGTGCTGAAGCTTTCTTT. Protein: CASSLQGGAEAFF.

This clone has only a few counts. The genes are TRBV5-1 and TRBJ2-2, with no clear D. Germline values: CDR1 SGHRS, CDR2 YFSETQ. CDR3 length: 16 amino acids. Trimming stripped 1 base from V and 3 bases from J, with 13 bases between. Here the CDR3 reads CASSLLIGLHTGELFF. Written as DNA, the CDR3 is TGCGCCAGCAGCTTGTTGATTGGGCTACACACCGGGGAGCTGTTTTTT.

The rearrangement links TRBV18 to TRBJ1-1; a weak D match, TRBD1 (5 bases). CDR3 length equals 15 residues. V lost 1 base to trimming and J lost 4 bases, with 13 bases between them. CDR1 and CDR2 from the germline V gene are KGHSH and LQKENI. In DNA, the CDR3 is TGTGCCAGCTCACCACTTGGGGCGGTTAGCACTGAAGCTTTCTTT. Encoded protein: CASSPLGAVSTEAFF.

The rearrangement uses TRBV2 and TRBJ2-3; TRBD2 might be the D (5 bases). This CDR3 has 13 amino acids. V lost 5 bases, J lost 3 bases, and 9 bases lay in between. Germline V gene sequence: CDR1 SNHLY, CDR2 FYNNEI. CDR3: CASSPDYTDTQYF. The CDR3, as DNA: TGTGCCAGCAGTCCCGACTATACAGATACGCAGTATTTT. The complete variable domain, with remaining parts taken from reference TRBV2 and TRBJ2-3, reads EPEVTQTPSHQVTQMGQEVILRCVPISNHLYFYWYRQILGQKVEFLVSFYNNEISEKSEIFDDQFSVERPDGSNFTLKIRSTKLEDSAMYFCASSPDYTDTQYFGPGTRLTVL.

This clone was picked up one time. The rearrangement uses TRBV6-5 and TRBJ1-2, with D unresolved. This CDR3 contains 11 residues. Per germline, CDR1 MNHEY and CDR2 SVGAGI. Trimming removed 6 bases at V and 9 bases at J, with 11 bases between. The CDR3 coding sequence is TGTGCCAGCAGCTCTGAGAGCCGCTACACCTTC. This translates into CASSSESRYTF.

The CDR3 DNA reads TGTGCCAGCAGCCAGAGCGGAGGGGCAACAGATACGCAGTATTTT. It encodes CASSQSGGATDTQYF. The chain joins TRBV28 to TRBJ2-3, with a possible D match to TRBD2 (6 bases). Trimming left V 6 bases short and J 3 bases short, with 16 bases between. Germline CDR1 MDHEN, CDR2 SYDVKM. The CDR3 contains 15 residues.

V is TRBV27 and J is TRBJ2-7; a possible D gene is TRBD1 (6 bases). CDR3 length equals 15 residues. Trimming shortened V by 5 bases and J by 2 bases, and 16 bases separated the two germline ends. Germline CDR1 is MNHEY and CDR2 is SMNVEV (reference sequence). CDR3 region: CASSPEDRPTYEQYF. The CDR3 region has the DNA TGTGCCAGCAGTCCAGAAGACAGGCCTACCTACGAGCAGTACTTC.

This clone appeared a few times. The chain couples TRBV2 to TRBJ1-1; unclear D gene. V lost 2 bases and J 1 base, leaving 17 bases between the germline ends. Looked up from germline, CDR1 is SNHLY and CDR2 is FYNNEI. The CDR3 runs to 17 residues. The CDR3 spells CASSETETRSKNTEAFF. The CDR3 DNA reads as TGTGCCAGCAGTGAAACGGAGACCCGGAGTAAGAACACTGAAGCTTTCTTT.

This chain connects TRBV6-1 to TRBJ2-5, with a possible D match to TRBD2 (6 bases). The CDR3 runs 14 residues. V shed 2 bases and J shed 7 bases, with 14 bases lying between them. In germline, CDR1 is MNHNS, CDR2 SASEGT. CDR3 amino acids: CASSESFGTATQYF. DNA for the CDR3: TGTGCCAGCAGTGAAAGTTTCGGGACTGCGACCCAGTACTTC.

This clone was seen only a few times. CDR3 bases: TGTGCCAGCAGCTTTGCAGGTGGGAACACTGAAGCTTTCTTT. It codes for CASSFAGGNTEAFF. This chain connects TRBV7-2 to TRBJ1-1; D is unresolved. The CDR3 is 14 residues long. V shed 3 bases and J shed 1 base, with 9 bases lying between them. CDR1 and CDR2 (germline): SGHTA, FQGNSA.

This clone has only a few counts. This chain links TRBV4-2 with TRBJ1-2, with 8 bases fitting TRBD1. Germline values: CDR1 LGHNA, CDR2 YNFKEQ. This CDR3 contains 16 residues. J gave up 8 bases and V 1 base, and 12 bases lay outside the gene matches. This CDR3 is CASSQGQGAVLGGYTF. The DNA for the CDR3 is TGTGCCAGCAGCCAAGGGCAGGGGGCGGTTCTTGGGGGCTACACCTTC.

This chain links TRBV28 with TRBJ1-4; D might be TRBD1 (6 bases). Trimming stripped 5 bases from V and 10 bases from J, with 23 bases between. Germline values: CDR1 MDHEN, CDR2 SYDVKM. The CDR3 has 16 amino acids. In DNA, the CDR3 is TGTGCCAGCAGTCTGTGGGTCGGGACATCATGGGGAAAACTGTTTTTT. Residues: CASSLWVGTSWGKLFF.

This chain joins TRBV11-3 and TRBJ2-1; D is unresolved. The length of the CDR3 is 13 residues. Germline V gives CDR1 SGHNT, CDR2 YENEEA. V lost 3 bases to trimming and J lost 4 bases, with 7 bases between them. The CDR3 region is CASSFYPYNEQFF. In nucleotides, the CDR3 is TGTGCCAGCAGCTTCTACCCGTACAATGAGCAGTTCTTC.

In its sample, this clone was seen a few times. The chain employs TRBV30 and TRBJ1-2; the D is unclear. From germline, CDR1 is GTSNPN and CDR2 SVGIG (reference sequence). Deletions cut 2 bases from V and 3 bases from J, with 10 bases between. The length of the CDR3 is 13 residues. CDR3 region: CAWSSIRDYGYTF. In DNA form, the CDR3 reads TGTGCCTGGAGTTCAATTAGAGACTATGGCTACACCTTC.

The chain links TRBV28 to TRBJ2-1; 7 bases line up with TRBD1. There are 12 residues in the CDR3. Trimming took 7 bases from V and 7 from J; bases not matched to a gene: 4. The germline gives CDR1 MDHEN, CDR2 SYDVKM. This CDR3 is CASIARGNEQFF. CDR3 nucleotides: TGTGCCAGCATTGCCAGGGGGAATGAGCAGTTCTTC. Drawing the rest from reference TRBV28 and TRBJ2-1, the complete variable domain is DVKVTQSSRYLVKRTGEKVFLECVQDMDHENMFWYRQDPGLGLRLIYFSYDVKMKEKGDIPEGYSVSREKKERFSLILESASTNQTSMYLCASIARGNEQFFGPGTRLTVL.

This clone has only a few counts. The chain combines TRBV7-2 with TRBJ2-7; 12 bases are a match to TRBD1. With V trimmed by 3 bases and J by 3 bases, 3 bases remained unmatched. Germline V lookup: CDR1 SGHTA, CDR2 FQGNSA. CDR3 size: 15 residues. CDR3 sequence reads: CASSFGTGGNYEQYF. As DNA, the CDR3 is TGTGCCAGCAGCTTTGGGACAGGGGGCAACTACGAGCAGTACTTC. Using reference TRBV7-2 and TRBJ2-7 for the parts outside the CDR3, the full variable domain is GAGVSQSPSNKVTEKGKDVELRCDPISGHTALYWYRQSLGQGLEFLIYFQGNSAPDKSGLPSDRFSAERTGGSVSTLTIQRTQQEDSAVYLCASSFGTGGNYEQYFGPGTRLTVT.